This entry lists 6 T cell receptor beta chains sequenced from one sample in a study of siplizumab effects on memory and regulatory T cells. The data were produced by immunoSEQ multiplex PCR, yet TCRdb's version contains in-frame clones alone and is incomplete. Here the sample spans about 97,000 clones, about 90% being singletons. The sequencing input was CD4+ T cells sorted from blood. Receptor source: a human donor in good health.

The CDR3 bases are TGTGCCACCCGGTGGACGGGGACTAGCGGGAGTGATGAGCAGTTCTTC. Its protein is CATRWTGTSGSDEQFF. The chain has TRBV15 and TRBJ2-1; 14 positions agree with TRBD2. The CDR3 consists of 16 residues. J gave up 8 bases and V 8 bases, and 11 bases lay outside the gene matches. Germline-derived CDR1 and CDR2 are LNHNV and YYDKDF (reference sequence).

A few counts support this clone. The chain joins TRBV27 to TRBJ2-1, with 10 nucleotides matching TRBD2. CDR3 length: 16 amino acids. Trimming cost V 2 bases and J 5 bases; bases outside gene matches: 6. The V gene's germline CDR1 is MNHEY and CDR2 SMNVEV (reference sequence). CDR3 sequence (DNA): TGTGCCAGCAGTTTAAGGGGACTAGCGACCAACAATGAGCAGTTCTTC. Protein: CASSLRGLATNNEQFF.

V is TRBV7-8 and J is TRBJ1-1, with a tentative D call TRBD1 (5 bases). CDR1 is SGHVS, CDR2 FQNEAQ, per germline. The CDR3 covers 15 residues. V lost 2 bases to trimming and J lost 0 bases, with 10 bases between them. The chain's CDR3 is CASSLRVGVNTEAFF. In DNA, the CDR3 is TGTGCCAGCAGCTTACGCGTGGGGGTGAACACTGAAGCTTTCTTT. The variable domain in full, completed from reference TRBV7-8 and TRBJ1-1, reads GAGVSQSPRYKVAKRGQDVALRCDPISGHVSLFWYQQALGQGPEFLTYFQNEAQLDKSGLPSDRFFAERPEGSVSTLKIQRTQQEDSAVYLCASSLRVGVNTEAFFGQGTRLTVV.

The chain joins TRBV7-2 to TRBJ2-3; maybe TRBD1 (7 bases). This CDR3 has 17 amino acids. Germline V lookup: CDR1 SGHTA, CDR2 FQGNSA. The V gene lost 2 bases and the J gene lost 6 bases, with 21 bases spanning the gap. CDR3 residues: CASSLSVAGGLGDTQYF. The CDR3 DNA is TGTGCCAGCAGCTTAAGTGTTGCAGGGGGGCTCGGGGATACGCAGTATTTT.

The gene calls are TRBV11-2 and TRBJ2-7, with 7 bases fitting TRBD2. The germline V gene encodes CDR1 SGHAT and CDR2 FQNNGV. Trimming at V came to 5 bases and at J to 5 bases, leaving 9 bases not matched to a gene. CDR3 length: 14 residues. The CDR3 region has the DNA TGTGCCAGCAGCCCCTGGTTAGCGGGTGACGAGCAGTACTTC. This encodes CASSPWLAGDEQYF.

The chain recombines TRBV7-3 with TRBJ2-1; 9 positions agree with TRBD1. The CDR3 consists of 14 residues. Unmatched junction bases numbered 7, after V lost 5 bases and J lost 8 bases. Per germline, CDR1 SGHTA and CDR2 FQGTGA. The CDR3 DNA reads TGTGCCAGCAGCCCTGGGACAGGGTACCATGAGCAGTTCTTC. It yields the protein CASSPGTGYHEQFF.